The clone carrying this T cell receptor beta chain showed up just a few times. Time point meaning: pre-sensitization, week 0. Described treatment: therapeutic diphenylcyclopropenone sensitization with weekly scalp DPC. CDR3 size: 14 residues. Germline V lookup: CDR1 MDHEN, CDR2 SYDVKM. V lost 5 bases and J 3 bases, leaving 11 bases between the germline ends. The sample is drawn from a study of human T cells and chemical hapten exposure. Looking at the study overall: Sensitization involved placing 2% DPC onto a 2 cm by 2 cm region of upper inner arm skin.

TCRdb re-derived calls from the RACE reads in MiXCR, one entry per CDR3 protein. This sample has tens of thousands of distinct CDR3 sequences, with about 15% found just once. The chain employs TRBV28 and TRBJ1-5; D is unclear. The receptor comes from a woman aged 50 to 60 with alopecia areata. Some clones in this sample may be carry-over from other donors' samples. The sample here was whole blood, taken in connection with sensitization to the hapten diphenylcyclopropenone (DPC). DNA of the CDR3: TGTGCCAGCAGTCCCCACAGCGCCAATCAGCCCCAGCATTTT. It yields the protein CASSPHSANQPQHF.